This is a list of T cell receptor beta chains from one sample in a study of shared clonotypes between healthy human individuals. Measured with immunoSEQ multiplex PCR; TCRdb has only the in-frame clones, and not every one. The data show roughly 2.1 million clones, with 93% seen just once and under 2% held by the top ten. The sample comprised naive CD8+ T cells from PBMCs. The receptors stem from a man between 18 and 35 years old in good health. Some clones in this sample may be carry-over from other donors' samples. Each CDR3 is given with its conserved first and last residue. Not every row has a clone size; where given, it reads once, few, many or a size class.

cdr3_length: 16; clone_size: .; v_call: TRBV27; cdr3_aa: CASSHIRGADRGEAFF
cdr3_length: 14; clone_size: .; v_call: TRBV15; cdr3_aa: CATGNYHGAYEQYF
cdr3_length: 15; clone_size: .; v_call: TRBV27; cdr3_aa: CASGRPGLRQETQYF
cdr3_length: 14; clone_size: .; v_call: TRBV14; cdr3_aa: CASSQGRVTYEQYF
cdr3_length: 17; clone_size: .; v_call: TRBV9; cdr3_aa: CASSDPEEAASSNEQFF
cdr3_length: 13; clone_size: .; v_call: TRBV27; cdr3_aa: CASSDYSYNEQFF
cdr3_length: 13; clone_size: .; v_call: TRBV7-3; cdr3_aa: CASSLAIYNEQFF
cdr3_length: 15; clone_size: .; v_call: TRBV7-8; cdr3_aa: CASSTRTLVIGELFF
cdr3_length: 14; clone_size: .; v_call: TRBV5-1; cdr3_aa: CASTPGTLSYEQYF
cdr3_length: 14; clone_size: .; v_call: TRBV29-1; cdr3_aa: CSVLDSEGWYGYTF
cdr3_length: 17; clone_size: .; v_call: TRBV9; cdr3_aa: CASSVAASGKANYGYTF
cdr3_length: 12; clone_size: .; v_call: TRBV5-6; cdr3_aa: CASSHRSDEQYF
cdr3_length: 17; clone_size: .; v_call: TRBV11-1; cdr3_aa: CASSLVFSGRASNEQFF
cdr3_length: 12; clone_size: .; v_call: TRBV2; cdr3_aa: CASRGPGGEQYF
cdr3_length: 16; clone_size: .; v_call: TRBV7-2; cdr3_aa: CASSPRGAGSTDTQYF
cdr3_length: 13; clone_size: few; v_call: TRBV5-1; cdr3_aa: CASSWKNTGELFF
cdr3_length: 15; clone_size: .; v_call: TRBV6-6; cdr3_aa: CASSHGGAPNTEAFF
cdr3_length: 15; clone_size: .; v_call: TRBV9; cdr3_aa: CASSGITVGGYGYTF
cdr3_length: 17; clone_size: .; v_call: TRBV19; cdr3_aa: CASSTPIAGTPYNEQFF
cdr3_length: 14; clone_size: .; v_call: TRBV7-3; cdr3_aa: CASSKTSGSSELFF
cdr3_length: 16; clone_size: .; v_call: TRBV6-5; cdr3_aa: CASSYGSGVYTGELFF
cdr3_length: 16; clone_size: .; v_call: TRBV9; cdr3_aa: CASSAQEGLSYNEQFF
cdr3_length: 15; clone_size: .; v_call: TRBV9; cdr3_aa: CASSVPQDGGNTIYF
cdr3_length: 16; clone_size: few; v_call: TRBV7-9; cdr3_aa: CASSLRQGRVETEAFF
cdr3_length: 16; clone_size: .; v_call: TRBV28; cdr3_aa: CASSPRVGRINEKLFF
cdr3_length: 13; clone_size: once; v_call: TRBV29-1; cdr3_aa: CSVGTSVSYEQYF
cdr3_length: 16; clone_size: .; v_call: TRBV6-1; cdr3_aa: CASSEYRVPNTGELFF
cdr3_length: 15; clone_size: once; v_call: TRBV7-9; cdr3_aa: CASSLGTYYTGGYTF
cdr3_length: 15; clone_size: .; v_call: TRBV2; cdr3_aa: CASSSARRGSYEQYF
cdr3_length: 21; clone_size: .; v_call: TRBV9; cdr3_aa: CASSDGWTSGRATSSYNEQFF
cdr3_length: 13; clone_size: .; v_call: TRBV29-1; cdr3_aa: CSAHVSGPYEQYF
cdr3_length: 13; clone_size: few; v_call: TRBV9; cdr3_aa: CASSVARLAEAFF
cdr3_length: 17; clone_size: .; v_call: TRBV28; cdr3_aa: CASSPNTGRAFTGELFF
cdr3_length: 16; clone_size: .; v_call: TRBV27; cdr3_aa: CASSPSPATGTYEQYF
cdr3_length: 13; clone_size: .; v_call: TRBV7-2; cdr3_aa: CASSGGASEKLFF
cdr3_length: 13; clone_size: .; v_call: TRBV6-5; cdr3_aa: CASQDRDIYGYTF
cdr3_length: 14; clone_size: .; v_call: TRBV13; cdr3_aa: CASSEGPGEDTQYF
cdr3_length: 15; clone_size: .; v_call: TRBV10-1; cdr3_aa: CASSEPVLLRAPLHF
cdr3_length: 12; clone_size: .; v_call: TRBV30; cdr3_aa: CACRCSGNTIYF
cdr3_length: 13; clone_size: .; v_call: TRBV28; cdr3_aa: CASTLDRAGEQYF
cdr3_length: 11; clone_size: .; v_call: TRBV11-2; cdr3_aa: CASSGTIEQYF
cdr3_length: 17; clone_size: .; v_call: TRBV30; cdr3_aa: CAWSVSRRDRATEEQYF
cdr3_length: 13; clone_size: .; v_call: TRBV9; cdr3_aa: CASSSGSLDTQYF
cdr3_length: 14; clone_size: .; v_call: TRBV19; cdr3_aa: CASSIPGTLPANTF
cdr3_length: 12; clone_size: .; v_call: TRBV6-4; cdr3_aa: CASRVRGNEQFF
cdr3_length: 13; clone_size: .; v_call: TRBV11-2; cdr3_aa: CASSLGGGSRAFF
cdr3_length: 16; clone_size: .; v_call: TRBV5-6; cdr3_aa: CASSVDRVSSYNEQFF
cdr3_length: 14; clone_size: .; v_call: TRBV7-9; cdr3_aa: CASSGDLANEKLFF
cdr3_length: 13; clone_size: .; v_call: TRBV10-1; cdr3_aa: CASSETVTDTQYF
cdr3_length: 15; clone_size: .; v_call: TRBV6-5; cdr3_aa: CASSYSRGAQETQYF
cdr3_length: 14; clone_size: .; v_call: TRBV7-6; cdr3_aa: CASSLTSSGETQYF
cdr3_length: 15; clone_size: .; v_call: TRBV7-9; cdr3_aa: CASTQGAYSSYEQYF
cdr3_length: 20; clone_size: .; v_call: TRBV13; cdr3_aa: CASSPIPGLAGVRSYNEQFF
cdr3_length: 13; clone_size: .; v_call: TRBV30; cdr3_aa: CAWRGQGYTEAFF